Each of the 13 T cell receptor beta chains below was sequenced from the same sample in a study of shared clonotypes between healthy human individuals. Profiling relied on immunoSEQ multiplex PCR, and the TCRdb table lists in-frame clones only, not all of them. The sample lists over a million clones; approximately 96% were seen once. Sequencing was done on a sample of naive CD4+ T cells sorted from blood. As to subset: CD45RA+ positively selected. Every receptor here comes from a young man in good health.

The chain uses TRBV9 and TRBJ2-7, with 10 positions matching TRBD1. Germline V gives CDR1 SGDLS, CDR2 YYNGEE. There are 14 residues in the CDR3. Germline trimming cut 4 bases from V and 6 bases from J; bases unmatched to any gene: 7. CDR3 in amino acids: CASSRTGGLVEQYF. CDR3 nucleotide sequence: TGTGCCAGCAGCCGGACAGGGGGTCTCGTCGAGCAGTACTTC.

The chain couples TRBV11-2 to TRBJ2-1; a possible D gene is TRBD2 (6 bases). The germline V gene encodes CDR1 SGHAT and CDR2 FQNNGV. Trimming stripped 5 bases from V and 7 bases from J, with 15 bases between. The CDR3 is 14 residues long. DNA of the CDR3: TGTGCCAGCAGCGCCCTCGGGGGTAAAAATGAGCAGTTCTTC. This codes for CASSALGGKNEQFF.

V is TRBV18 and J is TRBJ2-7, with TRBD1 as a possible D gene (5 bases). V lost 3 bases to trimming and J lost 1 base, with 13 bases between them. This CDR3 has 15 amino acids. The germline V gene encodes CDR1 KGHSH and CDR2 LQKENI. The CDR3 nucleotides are TGTGCCAGCTCACCGACTCCATACAGGTCCTACGAGCAGTACTTC. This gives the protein CASSPTPYRSYEQYF.

The CDR3 is CSVEVIAVSYNEQFF. The CDR3 DNA sequence: TGCAGCGTTGAAGTGATAGCGGTCTCCTACAATGAGCAGTTCTTC. The V and J genes are TRBV29-1 and TRBJ2-1; maybe TRBD2 (6 bases). The CDR3 consists of 15 residues. Germline V gene sequence: CDR1 SQVTM, CDR2 ANQGSEA. Trimming took off 1 base at V and 0 bases at J, with 10 bases between the two ends.

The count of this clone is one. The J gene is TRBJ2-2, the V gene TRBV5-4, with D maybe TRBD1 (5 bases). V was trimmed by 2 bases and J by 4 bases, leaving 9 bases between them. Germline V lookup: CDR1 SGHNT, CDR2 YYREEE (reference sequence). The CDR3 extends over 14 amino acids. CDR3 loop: CASSLDSPTGELFF. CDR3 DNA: TGTGCCAGCAGCTTAGACAGCCCCACCGGGGAGCTGTTTTTT.

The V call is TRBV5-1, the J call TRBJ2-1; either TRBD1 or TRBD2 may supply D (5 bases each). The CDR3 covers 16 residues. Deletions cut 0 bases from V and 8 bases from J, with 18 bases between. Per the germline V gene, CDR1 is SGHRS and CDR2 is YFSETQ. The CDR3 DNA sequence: TGCGCCAGCAGCTTGGTGGGGCCAGGGAGTAACGATGAGCAGTTCTTC. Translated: CASSLVGPGSNDEQFF.

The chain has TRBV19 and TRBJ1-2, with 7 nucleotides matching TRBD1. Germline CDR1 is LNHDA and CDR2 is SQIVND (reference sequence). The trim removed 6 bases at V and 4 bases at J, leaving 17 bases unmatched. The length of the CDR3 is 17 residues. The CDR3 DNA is TGTGCCAGTAGACTCGGTGCCAACAGGGGTCTGGGCTATGGCTACACCTTC. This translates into CASRLGANRGLGYGYTF.

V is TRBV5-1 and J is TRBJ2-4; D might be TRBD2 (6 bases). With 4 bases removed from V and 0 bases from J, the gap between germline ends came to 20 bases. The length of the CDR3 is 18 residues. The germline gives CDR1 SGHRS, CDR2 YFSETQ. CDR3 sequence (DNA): TGCGCCAGCAGCCCCTCTGAGGGCGGGATGGGAGCCAAAAACATTCAGTACTTC. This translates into CASSPSEGGMGAKNIQYF.

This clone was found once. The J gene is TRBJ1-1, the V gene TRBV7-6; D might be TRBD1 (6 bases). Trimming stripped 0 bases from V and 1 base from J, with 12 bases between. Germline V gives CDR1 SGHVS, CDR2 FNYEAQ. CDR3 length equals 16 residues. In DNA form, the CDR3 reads TGTGCCAGCAGCTTAGCGTGGGCAGGGGAGAACACTGAAGCTTTCTTT. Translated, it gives CASSLAWAGENTEAFF.

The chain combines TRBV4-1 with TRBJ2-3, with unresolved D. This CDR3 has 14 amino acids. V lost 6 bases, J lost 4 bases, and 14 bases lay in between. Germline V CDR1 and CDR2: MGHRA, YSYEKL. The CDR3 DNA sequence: TGCGCCAGCAGGCCAACAACCTACCCAGATACGCAGTATTTT. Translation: CASRPTTYPDTQYF.

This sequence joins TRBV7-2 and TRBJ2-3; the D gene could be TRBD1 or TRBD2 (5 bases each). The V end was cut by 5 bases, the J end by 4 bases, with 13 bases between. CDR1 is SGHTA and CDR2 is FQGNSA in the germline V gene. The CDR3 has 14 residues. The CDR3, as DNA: TGTGCCAGCAGCCTAACGTGGGGGTCAGATACGCAGTATTTT. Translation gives CASSLTWGSDTQYF.

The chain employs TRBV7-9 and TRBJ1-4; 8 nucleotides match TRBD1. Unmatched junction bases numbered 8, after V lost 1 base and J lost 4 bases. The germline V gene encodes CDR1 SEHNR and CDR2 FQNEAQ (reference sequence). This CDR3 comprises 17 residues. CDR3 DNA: TGTGCCAGCAGCTTAGGGGACAGGAGACATTTTAATGAAAAACTGTTTTTT. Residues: CASSLGDRRHFNEKLFF.

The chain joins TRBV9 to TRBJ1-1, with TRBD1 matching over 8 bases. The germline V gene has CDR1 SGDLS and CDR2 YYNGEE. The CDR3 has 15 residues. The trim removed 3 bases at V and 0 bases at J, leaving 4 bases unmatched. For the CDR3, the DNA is TGTGCCAGCAGCGAGCTACAGGGGGTGAACACTGAAGCTTTCTTT. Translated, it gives CASSELQGVNTEAFF. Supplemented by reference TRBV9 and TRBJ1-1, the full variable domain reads DSGVTQTPKHLITATGQRVTLRCSPRSGDLSVYWYQQSLDQGLQFLIQYYNGEERAKGNILERFSAQQFPDLHSELNLSSLELGDSALYFCASSELQGVNTEAFFGQGTRLTVV.